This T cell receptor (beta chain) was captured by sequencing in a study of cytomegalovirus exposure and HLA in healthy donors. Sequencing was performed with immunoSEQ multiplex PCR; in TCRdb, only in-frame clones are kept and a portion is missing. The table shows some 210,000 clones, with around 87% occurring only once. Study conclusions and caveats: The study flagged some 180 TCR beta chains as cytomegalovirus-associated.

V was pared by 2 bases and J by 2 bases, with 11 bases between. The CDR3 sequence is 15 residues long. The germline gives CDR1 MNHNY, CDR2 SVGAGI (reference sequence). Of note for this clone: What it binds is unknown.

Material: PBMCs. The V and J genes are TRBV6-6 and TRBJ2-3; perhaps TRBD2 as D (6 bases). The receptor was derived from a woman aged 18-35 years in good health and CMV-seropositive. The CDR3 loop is CASSYSGHTTDTQYF. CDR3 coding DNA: TGTGCCAGCAGTTACAGCGGGCACACCACAGATACGCAGTATTTT.